A selection of T cell receptor beta chains follows, all from one sample in a study of post-analysis software for immune sequencing data. TCRdb re-derived calls from the PCR reads in MiXCR, one entry per CDR3 protein. The sample yields fewer than 900,000 distinct CDR3 sequences, just over 45% seen once. Sequencing was performed on blood. The receptors were sampled from a girl aged 5-17 years with multiple sclerosis. CDR3s leave out the opening cysteine and the closing phenylalanine or tryptophan. The size field is filled for only some rows; it gives once, few, many or a size class.

TRBJ1-5 | TRBV27 | - | ASSRDGLGNQPQH
TRBJ2-1 | TRBV11-1 | - | ASSGTSGTVSYNEQF
TRBJ2-3 | TRBV6-5 | - | ASLPPGGAPDTQY
TRBJ1-3 | TRBV12-3/TRBV12-4 | - | ASSRRGNTIY
TRBJ1-4 | TRBV29-1 | - | SGGQGNNEKLF
TRBJ1-1 | TRBV6-5 | few | ASSNRGQISNTEAF
TRBJ2-7 | TRBV20-1 | few | SARDPGQSGEQY
TRBJ2-3 | TRBV29-1 | - | SVVEGGTDTQY
TRBJ2-5 | TRBV7-2 | many | ASSWGGDQETQY
TRBJ1-2 | TRBV9 | - | ASSRDKINYGYT
TRBJ2-7 | TRBV27 | - | ASSLRGPNYEQY
TRBJ2-1 | TRBV6-2/TRBV6-3 | few | ASSRWAVGDEQF
TRBJ2-1 | TRBV19 | - | ASSIGAGVDNEQF
- | TRBV9 | - | ASSVAPSGSGGETQY
TRBJ2-5 | TRBV12-5 | - | ASGLGRQGAETQY
- | TRBV5-4 | few | ASSLWSGSPYEQY
TRBJ1-6 | TRBV12-3/TRBV12-4 | - | ASSHGAGAGVTPLH
TRBJ2-3 | TRBV7-2 | - | ASSFGQGTQY
TRBJ1-2 | TRBV7-2 | few | ASSRANYGYT
TRBJ2-5 | TRBV12-3/TRBV12-4 | few | ASSSVPRREGRETQY
TRBJ2-1 | TRBV12-3/TRBV12-4 | - | ASSPAGVWNEQF
TRBJ2-6 | TRBV7-9 | - | ASSSRTLLSSGANVLT
TRBJ2-3 | TRBV7-2 | - | ASSRRGAGLTDTQY
TRBJ2-7 | TRBV5-5 | - | ASSLIGDYGYEQY
TRBJ1-5 | TRBV5-5 | - | ASSPIRQGSNQPQH
TRBJ1-1 | TRBV6-5 | - | ASSYSRGMVNTEAF
TRBJ1-2 | TRBV12-3/TRBV12-4 | few | ASSFFVSSNYGYT
TRBJ1-6 | TRBV7-9 | - | AGSLVGPPH
- | TRBV27 | once | ASRTAAREETQY
TRBJ2-7 | TRBV7-2 | - | ASRPGGGSYEQY
TRBJ1-1 | TRBV4-3 | few | ASSQGGHTNTEAF
TRBJ2-5 | TRBV10-3 | few | AIPTWKQETQY
TRBJ1-5 | TRBV3-1 | few | ASSQDTVQPQH
TRBJ1-4 | TRBV29-1 | few | SVGQGNEKLF
- | TRBV15 | once | ATSRGLAGVTLAKNIQY
TRBJ2-6 | TRBV18 | - | ASSPFGVLRAGANVLT
TRBJ1-5 | TRBV12-3/TRBV12-4 | few | ASSLARLNNYPQH
TRBJ2-7 | TRBV7-2 | few | ASSLTATSYEQY
TRBJ2-1 | TRBV20-1 | - | SAGVGPYNEQF
TRBJ1-1 | TRBV29-1 | - | SVRGLGATEAF
TRBJ1-2 | TRBV2 | - | ASGDRDYGYT